What follows are 13 T cell receptor beta chains derived from one specimen sequenced in a study of human T cells and chemical hapten exposure. A single record per CDR3 protein comes from TCRdb applying MiXCR to the RACE reads. Here the sample spans 350,000 to 400,000 distinct CDR3 sequences, approximately 5.1% being singletons. Time point: pre-sensitization, week 0. Documented treatment: therapeutic diphenylcyclopropenone sensitization with weekly scalp DPC. This sample comprised whole blood, obtained in connection with sensitization to the hapten diphenylcyclopropenone (DPC). The receptors stem from a woman aged 45-65 years with alopecia areata. Some clones in this sample may be carry-over from other donors' samples.

This chain links TRBV6-2 or TRBV6-3 with TRBJ1-2; no clear D. CDR3 length equals 17 residues. Germline lookup yields CDR1 MNHEY and CDR2 SVGEGT. V was pared by 0 bases and J by 3 bases, with 17 bases between. The CDR3 protein is CASSYSPAAVSYYGYTF. The DNA of the CDR3 is TGTGCCAGCAGTTACTCTCCCGCAGCCGTTTCTTACTATGGCTACACCTTC.

Only a few counts were recorded for this clonotype. The chain is built from TRBV7-2 and TRBJ1-3, with D perhaps TRBD1 (6 bases). Germline assignment: CDR1 SGHTA and CDR2 FQGNSA. V lost 5 bases and J lost 0, with 26 bases in between. The CDR3 sequence is 20 residues long. CDR3 coding DNA: TGTGCCAGCAGCCGGAACCTCGCGACAGGATACTATGGCTCTGGAAACACCATATATTTT. As protein: CASSRNLATGYYGSGNTIYF.

The chain has TRBV11-2 and TRBJ2-3, with D hard to call. Germline V lookup: CDR1 SGHAT, CDR2 FQNNGV. CDR3 length: 15 residues. The V gene lost 5 bases and the J gene lost 5 bases, with 17 bases spanning the gap. CDR3 nucleotide sequence: TGTGCCAGCAGCCCTCCTAACGCCTGGGGAGATACGCAGTATTTT. Protein sequence: CASSPPNAWGDTQYF.

This clonotype was counted many times. The chain couples TRBV20-1 to TRBJ2-7; TRBD2 matches 12 bases. The V and J ends lost 6 bases and 4 bases, in that order; junction bases with no gene match: 10. The CDR3 runs to 15 residues. Per the germline V gene, CDR1 is DFQATT and CDR2 is SNEGSKA (reference sequence). The CDR3 nucleotides are TGCAGTGCATGGTCTAGCGGGGGGGCCGGGTACGAGCAGTACTTC. The encoded protein is CSAWSSGGAGYEQYF.

The chain links TRBV27 to TRBJ2-7; the match to TRBD2 covers 8 bases. V was clipped by 3 bases and J by 2 bases; unmatched bases: 6. Germline lookup yields CDR1 MNHEY and CDR2 SMNVEV (reference sequence). This CDR3 comprises 15 residues. The CDR3 region is CASSFAGGGTYEQYF. The CDR3 DNA reads as TGTGCCAGCAGTTTTGCCGGGGGGGGTACCTACGAGCAGTACTTC.

The table lists this clonotype with many counts. The chain employs TRBV12-3 or TRBV12-4 and TRBJ2-6; TRBD1 aligns across 8 bases. Losses at the gene ends were 6 bases for V and 6 bases for J; bases not matched to a gene: 4. The CDR3 is 14 residues long. The CDR3 DNA reads as TGTGCCAGCAGGACAGGGGAGTCGGCCAACGTCCTGACTTTC. This encodes CASRTGESANVLTF.

This clonotype was recorded many times. V gene TRBV25-1 combines with J gene TRBJ1-4, with 8 bases that match TRBD1. The CDR3 covers 15 residues. The germline gives CDR1 MGHDK, CDR2 SYGVNS. The V segment lost 3 bases and the J segment 5 bases; nucleotides outside the gene matches: 5. The CDR3 DNA is TGTGCCAGCAGTGAGCGGACAGGGAGGAATGAAAAACTGTTTTTT. Translation gives CASSERTGRNEKLFF.

This clonotype occurred a few times. This chain links TRBV27 with TRBJ2-1, with 9 nucleotides matching TRBD2. CDR3 length: 14 residues. V lost 5 bases, J lost 5 bases, and 4 bases stayed unmatched. Per germline, CDR1 MNHEY and CDR2 SMNVEV (reference sequence). CDR3 residues: CASSQSSGNNEQFF. CDR3 DNA: TGTGCCAGCAGTCAGTCTAGCGGGAACAATGAGCAGTTCTTC.

The chain has TRBV7-9 and TRBJ2-3, with TRBD1 identical over 10 bases. The CDR3 contains 16 residues. Looked up from germline, CDR1 is SEHNR and CDR2 is FQNEAQ (reference sequence). The ends lost 5 bases at V and 9 bases at J; junction bases unmatched: 14. The CDR3 is CASSVSGTGAAGTQYF. DNA for the CDR3: TGTGCCAGCAGCGTCTCCGGGACAGGGGCCGCGGGAACGCAGTATTTT.

In its sample, this clonotype was seen many times. This chain joins TRBV5-6 and TRBJ2-7, with 11 bases matching TRBD2. Germline V gives CDR1 SGHDT, CDR2 YYEEEE. Unmatched junction bases numbered 6, after V lost 1 base and J lost 3 bases. This CDR3 is built from 16 residues. CDR3 sequence reads: CASSLSGLAGFYEQYF. The CDR3 DNA reads as TGTGCCAGCAGCTTGAGCGGACTAGCGGGTTTCTACGAGCAGTACTTC.

This clonotype was picked up many times. CDR3 nucleotides: TGCGCCAGCAGCACCCGGGACAGGGTGAGAGAGACCCAGTACTTC. This sequence encodes CASSTRDRVRETQYF. This chain joins TRBV5-1 and TRBJ2-5; 9 positions agree with TRBD1. With 4 bases clipped from V and 4 bases from J, the junction kept 8 bases outside the gene matches. CDR3 length equals 15 residues. CDR1 and CDR2 from the germline V gene are SGHRS and YFSETQ.

This clonotype was seen a handful of times. V is TRBV6-6 and J is TRBJ2-7; possibly TRBD1 or TRBD2 for D (5 bases each). V was cut by 9 bases and J by 2 bases, with 14 bases left in between. Germline lookup yields CDR1 MNHNY and CDR2 SVGAGI (reference sequence). The CDR3 has 13 residues. The CDR3 reads CASLGPPAYEQYF. The CDR3 coding sequence is TGTGCCAGTTTGGGACCACCAGCCTACGAGCAGTACTTC.

In its sample, this clonotype was seen a few times. The chain carries TRBV15 and TRBJ1-3; D not resolved. CDR1 and CDR2 from the germline V gene are LNHNV and YYDKDF (reference sequence). The CDR3 sequence is 16 residues long. Trimming removed 2 bases from V and 2 bases from J, with 13 bases in between. DNA of the CDR3: TGTGCCACCAGCAGATCGGTCGCCGGGCCTGGAAACACCATATATTTT. Protein product: CATSRSVAGPGNTIYF.